This TCR beta chain is drawn from a study of vaccination and CD4 T cells after COVID-19. Across the whole study: Two-dose vaccination with either BNT162b2 or mRNA-1273 was given to participants. Post-COVID draws came a median roughly 97 days after diagnosis (range 35 to 161). Spike peptides, overlapping and drawn from SARS-CoV-2, HCoV-NL63, HCoV-OC43 and HCoV-229E, were used to stimulate cells.

The CDR3 is 12 residues long, counting both termini. Germline values: CDR1 SNHLY, CDR2 FYNNEI. Note on this clonotype: Its cognate antigen is unknown. No DNA is shown, since the ends of the CDR3 on it are uncertain; the CDR3 is the one TCRdb lists.

Treatment here: approximately 9-day PBMC culture with coronavirus spike peptide pools or control peptides (ViraFEST assay). Unexposed donor CD4+ T cells predated the COVID-19 pandemic, collected 2011-2018. Cultured CD4+ T cell DNA was sequenced using the Oncomine TCR Beta short-read assay. Each CDR3 protein is one row after TCRdb ran MiXCR on the PCR reads. The repertoire holds approximately 7,700 distinct CDR3 sequences, 45% to 65% seen once, with about an eighth in the top ten. The V and J genes are TRBV2 and TRBJ1-1. The clonotype was recovered from a human donor in good health. What was sequenced was CD4+ T cells from blood, cultured in vitro. CDR3 region: CASSTSSAEAFF.